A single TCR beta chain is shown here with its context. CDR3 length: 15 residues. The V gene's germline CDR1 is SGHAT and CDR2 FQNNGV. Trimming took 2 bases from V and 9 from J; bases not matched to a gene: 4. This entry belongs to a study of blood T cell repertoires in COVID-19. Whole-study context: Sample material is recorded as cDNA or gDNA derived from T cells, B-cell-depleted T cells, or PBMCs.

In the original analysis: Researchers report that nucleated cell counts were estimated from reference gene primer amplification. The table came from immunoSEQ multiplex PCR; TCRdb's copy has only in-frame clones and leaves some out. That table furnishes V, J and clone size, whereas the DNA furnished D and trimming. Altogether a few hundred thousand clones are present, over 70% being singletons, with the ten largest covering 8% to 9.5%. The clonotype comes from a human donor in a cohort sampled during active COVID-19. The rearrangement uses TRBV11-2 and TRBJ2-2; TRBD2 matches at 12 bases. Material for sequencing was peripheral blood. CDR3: CASSLSLAGGRELFF. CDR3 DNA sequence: TGTGCCAGCAGCTTAAGTCTAGCGGGAGGGAGGGAGCTGTTTTTT.